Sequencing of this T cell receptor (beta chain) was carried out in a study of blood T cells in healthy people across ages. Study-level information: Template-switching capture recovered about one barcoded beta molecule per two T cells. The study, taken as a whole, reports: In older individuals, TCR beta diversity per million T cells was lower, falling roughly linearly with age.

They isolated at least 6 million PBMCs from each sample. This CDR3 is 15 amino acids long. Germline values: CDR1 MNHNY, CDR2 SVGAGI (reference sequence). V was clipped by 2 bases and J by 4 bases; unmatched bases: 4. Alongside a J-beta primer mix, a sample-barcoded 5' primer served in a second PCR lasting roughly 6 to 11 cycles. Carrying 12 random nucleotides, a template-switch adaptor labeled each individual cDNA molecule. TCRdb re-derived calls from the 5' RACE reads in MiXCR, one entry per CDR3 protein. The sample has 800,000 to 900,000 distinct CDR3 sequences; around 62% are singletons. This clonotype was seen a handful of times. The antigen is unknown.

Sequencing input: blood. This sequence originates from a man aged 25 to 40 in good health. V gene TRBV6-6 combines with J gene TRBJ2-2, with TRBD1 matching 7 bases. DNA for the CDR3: TGTGCCAGCAGTTACACCTCAGGGGGCACCGGGGAGCTGTTTTTT. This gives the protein CASSYTSGGTGELFF.